The clone carrying this TCR beta chain turned up a few times. The target antigen is unknown. The data stem from a study of beta chain features in type 1 diabetes. Expressed TCRB transcripts were sequenced, since all the RNA that had been isolated was reverse transcribed. Using immunoSEQ multiplex PCR, the repertoire was profiled, and TCRdb retains in-frame clones only, with some absent. Among around 280,000 clones listed, 7% to 9% were seen once. In germline, CDR1 is GTSNPN, CDR2 SVGIG (reference sequence). The CDR3 is 12 amino acids. With 3 bases removed from V and 4 bases from J, the gap between germline ends came to 9 bases. The study, taken as a whole, reports: Fewer insertions but more deletions were seen at VDJ junctions in type 1 diabetes patients. The naive, central memory and Treg TCRB repertoires showed an apparent similarity that was greater among patients than among healthy donors.

The sequencing sample was made of central memory CD4+ T cells from blood. This clonotype originated in a woman under 30 in good health. The rearrangement joins TRBV30 to TRBJ1-2; D call uncertain. The CDR3 DNA reads TGTGCCTGGAGCTTACATTTCTATGGCTACACCTTC. This translates into CAWSLHFYGYTF.